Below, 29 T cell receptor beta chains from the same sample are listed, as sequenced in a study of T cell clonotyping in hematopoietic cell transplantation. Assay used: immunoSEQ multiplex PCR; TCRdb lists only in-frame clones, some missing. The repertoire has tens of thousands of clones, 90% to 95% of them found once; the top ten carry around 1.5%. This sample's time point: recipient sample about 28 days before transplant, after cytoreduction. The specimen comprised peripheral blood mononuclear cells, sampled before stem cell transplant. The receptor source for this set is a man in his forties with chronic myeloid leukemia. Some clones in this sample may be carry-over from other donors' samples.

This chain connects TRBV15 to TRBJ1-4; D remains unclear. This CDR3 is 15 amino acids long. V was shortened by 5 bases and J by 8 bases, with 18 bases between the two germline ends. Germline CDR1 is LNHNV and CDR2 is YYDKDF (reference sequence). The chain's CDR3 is CATSPSGWRREKLFF. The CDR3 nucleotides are TGTGCCACCAGCCCGTCGGGGTGGAGGCGGGAAAAACTGTTTTTT.

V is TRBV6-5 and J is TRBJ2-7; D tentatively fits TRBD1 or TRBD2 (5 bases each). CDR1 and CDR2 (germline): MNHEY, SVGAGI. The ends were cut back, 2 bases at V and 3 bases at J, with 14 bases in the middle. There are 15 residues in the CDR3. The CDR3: CASSYNWGSGYEQYF. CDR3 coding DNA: TGTGCCAGCAGTTACAACTGGGGGTCAGGCTACGAGCAGTACTTC.

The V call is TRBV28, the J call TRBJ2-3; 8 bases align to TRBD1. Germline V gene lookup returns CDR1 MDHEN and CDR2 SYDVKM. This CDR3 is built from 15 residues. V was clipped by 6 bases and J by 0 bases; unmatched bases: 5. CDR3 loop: CASRGQAASTDTQYF. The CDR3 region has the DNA TGTGCCAGCAGGGGACAGGCGGCTAGCACAGATACGCAGTATTTT.

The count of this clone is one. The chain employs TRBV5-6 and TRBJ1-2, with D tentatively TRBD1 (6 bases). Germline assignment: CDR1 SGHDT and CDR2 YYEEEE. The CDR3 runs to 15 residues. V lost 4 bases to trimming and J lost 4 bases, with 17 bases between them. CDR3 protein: CASSRMAGDGYGYTF. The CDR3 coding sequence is TGTGCCAGCAGCAGGATGGCAGGGGATGGCTATGGCTACACCTTC.

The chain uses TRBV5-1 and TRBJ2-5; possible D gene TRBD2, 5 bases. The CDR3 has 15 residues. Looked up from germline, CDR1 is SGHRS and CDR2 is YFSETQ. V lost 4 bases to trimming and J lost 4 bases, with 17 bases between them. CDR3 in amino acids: CASSPGSPRSETQYF. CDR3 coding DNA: TGCGCCAGCAGCCCGGGATCTCCGAGGTCAGAGACCCAGTACTTC.

As DNA, the CDR3 is TGTGCCAGCAGCGCGCACCCCGGGACTTATGGAAACACCATATATTTT. The encoded protein is CASSAHPGTYGNTIYF. This chain joins TRBV9 and TRBJ1-3; a possible D gene is TRBD1 (5 bases). CDR1 and CDR2 (germline): SGDLS, YYNGEE. The CDR3 covers 16 residues. V was shortened by 3 bases and J by 3 bases, with 16 bases between the two germline ends.

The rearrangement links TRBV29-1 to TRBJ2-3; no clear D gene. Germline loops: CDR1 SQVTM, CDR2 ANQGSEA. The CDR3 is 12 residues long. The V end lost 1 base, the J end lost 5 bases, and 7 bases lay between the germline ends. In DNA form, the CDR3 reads TGCAGCGTTGAAGTCGCGAGAGATACGCAGTATTTT. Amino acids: CSVEVARDTQYF.

Written as DNA, the CDR3 is TGTGCCAGCAGTTATCCGGGGGGGGCTCGCGAGCAGTACTTC. It codes for CASSYPGGAREQYF. The chain links TRBV6-5 to TRBJ2-7; 8 bases fit TRBD2. The ends lost 3 bases at V and 6 bases at J; junction bases unmatched: 7. The germline V gene has CDR1 MNHEY and CDR2 SVGAGI. This CDR3 region has 14 residues.

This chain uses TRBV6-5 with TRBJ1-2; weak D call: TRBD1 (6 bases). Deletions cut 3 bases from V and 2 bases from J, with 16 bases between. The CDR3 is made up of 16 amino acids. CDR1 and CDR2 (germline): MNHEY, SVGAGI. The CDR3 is CASSYARGSGNYGYTF. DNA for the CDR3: TGTGCCAGCAGTTATGCCAGGGGATCGGGGAACTATGGCTACACCTTC.

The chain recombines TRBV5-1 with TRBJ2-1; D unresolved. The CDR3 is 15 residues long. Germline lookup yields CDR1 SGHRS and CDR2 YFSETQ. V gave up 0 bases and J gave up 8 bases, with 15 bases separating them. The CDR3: CASSLGTGHGDEQFF. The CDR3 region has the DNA TGCGCCAGCAGCTTGGGAACTGGGCATGGGGATGAGCAGTTCTTC.

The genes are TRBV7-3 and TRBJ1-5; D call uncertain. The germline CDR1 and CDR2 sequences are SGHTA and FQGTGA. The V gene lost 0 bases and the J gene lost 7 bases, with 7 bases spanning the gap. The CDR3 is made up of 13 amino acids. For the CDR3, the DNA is TGTGCCAGCAGCTTAACGGCGGGACAGCCCCAGCATTTT. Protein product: CASSLTAGQPQHF.

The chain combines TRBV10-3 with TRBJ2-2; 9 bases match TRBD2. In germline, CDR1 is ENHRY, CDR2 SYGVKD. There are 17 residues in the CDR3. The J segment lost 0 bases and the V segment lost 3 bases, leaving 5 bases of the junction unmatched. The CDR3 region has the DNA TGTGCCATCAGTGATCAGCGGGGGGCTTCGAACACCGGGGAGCTGTTTTTT. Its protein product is CAISDQRGASNTGELFF.

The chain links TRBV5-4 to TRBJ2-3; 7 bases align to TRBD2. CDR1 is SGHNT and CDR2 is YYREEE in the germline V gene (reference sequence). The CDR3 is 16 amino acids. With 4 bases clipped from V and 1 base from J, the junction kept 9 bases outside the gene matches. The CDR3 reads CASSTPGGVGTDTQYF. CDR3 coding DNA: TGTGCCAGCAGCACCCCTGGGGGGGTGGGCACAGATACGCAGTATTTT.

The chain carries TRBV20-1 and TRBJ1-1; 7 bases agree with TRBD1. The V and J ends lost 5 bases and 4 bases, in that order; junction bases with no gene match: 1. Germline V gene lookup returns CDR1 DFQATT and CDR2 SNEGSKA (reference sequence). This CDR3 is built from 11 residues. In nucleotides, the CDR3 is TGCAGTGCTTCAGGGGGCACTGAAGCTTTCTTT. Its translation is CSASGGTEAFF.

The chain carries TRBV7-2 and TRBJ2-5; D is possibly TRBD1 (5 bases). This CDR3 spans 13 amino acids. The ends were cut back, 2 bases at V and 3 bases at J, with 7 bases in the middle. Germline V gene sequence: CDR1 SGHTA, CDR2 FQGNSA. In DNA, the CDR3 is TGTGCCAGCAGCTTACGCAGGGAAGAGACCCAGTACTTC. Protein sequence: CASSLRREETQYF.

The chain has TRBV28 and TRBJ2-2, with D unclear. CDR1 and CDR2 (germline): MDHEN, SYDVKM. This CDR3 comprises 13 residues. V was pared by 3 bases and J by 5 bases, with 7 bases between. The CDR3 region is CASSLQRTGELFF. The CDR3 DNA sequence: TGTGCCAGCAGTTTGCAGAGGACCGGGGAGCTGTTTTTT.

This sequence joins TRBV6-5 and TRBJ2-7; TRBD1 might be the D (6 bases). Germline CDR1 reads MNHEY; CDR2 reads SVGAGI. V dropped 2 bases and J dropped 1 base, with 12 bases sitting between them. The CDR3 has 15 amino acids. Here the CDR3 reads CASSYQSGTSYEQYF. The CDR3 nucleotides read TGTGCCAGCAGTTACCAATCCGGGACATCCTACGAGCAGTACTTC.

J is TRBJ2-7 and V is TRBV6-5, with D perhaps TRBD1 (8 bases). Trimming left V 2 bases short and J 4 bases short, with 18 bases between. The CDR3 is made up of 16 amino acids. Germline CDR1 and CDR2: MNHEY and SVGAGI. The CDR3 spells CASSYGQGGSIYEQYF. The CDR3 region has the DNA TGTGCCAGCAGTTACGGACAGGGAGGGTCCATATACGAGCAGTACTTC.

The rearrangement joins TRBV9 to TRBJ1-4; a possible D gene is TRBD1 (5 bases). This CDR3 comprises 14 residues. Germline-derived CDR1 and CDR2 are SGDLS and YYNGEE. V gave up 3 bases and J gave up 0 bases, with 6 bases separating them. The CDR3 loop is CASSGDPTNEKLFF. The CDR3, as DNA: TGTGCCAGCAGCGGGGACCCAACTAATGAAAAACTGTTTTTT.

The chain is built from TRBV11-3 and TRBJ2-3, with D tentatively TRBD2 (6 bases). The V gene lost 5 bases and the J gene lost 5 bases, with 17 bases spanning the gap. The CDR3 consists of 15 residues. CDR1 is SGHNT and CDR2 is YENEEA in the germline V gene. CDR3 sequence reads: CASSTNRGNVDTQYF. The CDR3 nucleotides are TGTGCCAGCAGCACAAACCGGGGGAACGTAGATACGCAGTATTTT.

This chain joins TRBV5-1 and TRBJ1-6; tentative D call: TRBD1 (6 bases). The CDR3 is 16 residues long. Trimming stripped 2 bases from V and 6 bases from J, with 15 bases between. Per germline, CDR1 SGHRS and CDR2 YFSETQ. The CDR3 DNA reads TGCGCCAGCAGCTTCCAGGGGTTTGGTCGTAATTCACCCCTCCACTTT. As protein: CASSFQGFGRNSPLHF.

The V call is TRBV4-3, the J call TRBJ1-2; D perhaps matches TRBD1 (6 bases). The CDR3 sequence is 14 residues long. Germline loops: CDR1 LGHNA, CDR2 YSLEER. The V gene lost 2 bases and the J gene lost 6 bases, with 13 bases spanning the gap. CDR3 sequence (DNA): TGCGCCAGCAGCCAACGACAGGTCTTCGATGGCTACACCTTC. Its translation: CASSQRQVFDGYTF.

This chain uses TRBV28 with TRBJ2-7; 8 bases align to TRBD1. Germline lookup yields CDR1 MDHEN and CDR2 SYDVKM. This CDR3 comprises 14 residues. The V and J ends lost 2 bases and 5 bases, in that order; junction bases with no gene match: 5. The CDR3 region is CASSLGGQGNEQYF. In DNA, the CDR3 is TGTGCCAGCAGTTTAGGCGGACAGGGTAACGAGCAGTACTTC.

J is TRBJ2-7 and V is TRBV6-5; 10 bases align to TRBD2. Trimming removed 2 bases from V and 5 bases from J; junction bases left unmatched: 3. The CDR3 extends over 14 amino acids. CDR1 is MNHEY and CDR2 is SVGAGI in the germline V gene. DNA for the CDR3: TGTGCCAGCAGTTACACTAGCGGGGCAGACGAGCAGTACTTC. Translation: CASSYTSGADEQYF.

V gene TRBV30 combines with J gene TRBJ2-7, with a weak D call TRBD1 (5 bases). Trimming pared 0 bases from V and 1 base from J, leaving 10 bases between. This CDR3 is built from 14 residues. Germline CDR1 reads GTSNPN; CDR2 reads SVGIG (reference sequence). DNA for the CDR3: TGTGCCTGGAGTGTAAGACAGTCTTCCTACGAGCAGTACTTC. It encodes CAWSVRQSSYEQYF.

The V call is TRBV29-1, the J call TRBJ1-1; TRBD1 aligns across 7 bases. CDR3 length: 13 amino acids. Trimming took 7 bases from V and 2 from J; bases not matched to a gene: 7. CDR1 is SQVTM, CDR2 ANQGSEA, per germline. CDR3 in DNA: TGCAGCGGACGGGACAGCCTAAACACTGAAGCTTTCTTT. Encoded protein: CSGRDSLNTEAFF.

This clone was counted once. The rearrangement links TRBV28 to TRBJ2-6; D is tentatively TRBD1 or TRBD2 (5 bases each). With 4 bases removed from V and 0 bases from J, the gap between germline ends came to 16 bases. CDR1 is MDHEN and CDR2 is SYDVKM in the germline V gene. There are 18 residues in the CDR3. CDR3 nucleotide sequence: TGTGCCAGCAGTTCACCCCCGGGACGGAGCTCTGGGGCCAACGTCCTGACTTTC. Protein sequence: CASSSPPGRSSGANVLTF.

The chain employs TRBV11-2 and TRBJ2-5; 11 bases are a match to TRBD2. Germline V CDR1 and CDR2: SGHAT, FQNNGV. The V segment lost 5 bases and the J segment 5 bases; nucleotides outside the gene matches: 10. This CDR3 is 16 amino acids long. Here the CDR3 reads CASSIRGSGGAETQYF. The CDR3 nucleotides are TGTGCCAGCAGCATCCGGGGTAGCGGGGGGGCGGAGACCCAGTACTTC.

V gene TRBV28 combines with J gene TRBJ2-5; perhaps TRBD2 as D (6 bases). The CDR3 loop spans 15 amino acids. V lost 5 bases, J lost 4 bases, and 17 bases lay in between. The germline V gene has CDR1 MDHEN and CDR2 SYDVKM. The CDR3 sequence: CASSPLMGGAETQYF. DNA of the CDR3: TGTGCCAGCAGTCCCCTAATGGGGGGAGCAGAGACCCAGTACTTC.